A single sample gave rise to the 21 T cell receptor beta chains below, sequenced in a study of CD8 T cells in ankylosing spondylitis. TCRdb independently ran MiXCR on the 5' RACE reads; one entry per CDR3 protein. The profile shows fewer than 35,000 distinct CDR3 sequences, 30% of them singletons. The sequencing sample was made of synovial fluid, either unsorted or a sorted T cell fraction (not recorded which). These receptors originate from a male donor with ankylosing spondylitis.

This clonotype occurred many times. The gene calls are TRBV11-2 and TRBJ2-3, with unresolved D. The CDR3 sequence is 11 residues long. Trimming took off 5 bases at V and 3 bases at J, with 3 bases between the two ends. The germline gives CDR1 SGHAT, CDR2 FQNNGV. The CDR3 bases are TGTGCCAGCAGCCAGACAGATACGCAGTATTTT. Translating it yields CASSQTDTQYF.

This clonotype was observed a handful of times. This chain links TRBV5-6 with TRBJ1-3; no firm D call. Trimming removed 4 bases from V and 4 bases from J, with 12 bases in between. The CDR3 runs to 14 residues. Germline values: CDR1 SGHDT, CDR2 YYEEEE. The CDR3 reads CASSGRTGGNTIYF. The CDR3 nucleotides are TGTGCCAGCAGCGGACGGACCGGCGGAAACACCATATATTTT. The whole variable domain, remainder taken from reference TRBV5-6 and TRBJ1-3, is DAGVTQSPTHLIKTRGQQVTLRCSPKSGHDTVSWYQQALGQGPQFIFQYYEEEERQRGNFPDRFSGHQFPNYSSELNVNALLLGDSALYLCASSGRTGGNTIYFGEGSWLTVV.

Ten or more counts support this clonotype. The chain uses TRBV28 and TRBJ2-5, with 7 bases fitting TRBD1. V was clipped by 4 bases and J by 5 bases; unmatched bases: 10. CDR3 size: 15 residues. CDR1 and CDR2 (germline): MDHEN, SYDVKM. CDR3: CASSSITGDRETQYF. The CDR3 DNA follows: TGTGCCAGCAGTTCCATAACAGGGGATAGGGAGACCCAGTACTTC.

The rearrangement uses TRBV19 and TRBJ2-3; 8 positions match TRBD2. The germline gives CDR1 LNHDA, CDR2 SQIVND (reference sequence). V shed 3 bases and J 4 bases; nucleotides not matched to a gene: 3. The CDR3 loop spans 14 amino acids. The CDR3 loop reads CASSMAGGADTQYF. The CDR3, as DNA: TGTGCCAGTAGTATGGCGGGAGGAGCAGATACGCAGTATTTT.

The table lists this clonotype with a few counts. This rearrangement joins TRBV14 to TRBJ2-5; the D gene is possibly TRBD2 (5 bases). The CDR3 length is 15 residues. Germline lookup yields CDR1 SGHDN and CDR2 FVKESK. V was trimmed by 0 bases and J by 5 bases, leaving 13 bases between them. In DNA, the CDR3 is TGTGCCAGCAGCCAAGAAGGACTGCCCGGGGAGACCCAGTACTTC. Amino acid sequence: CASSQEGLPGETQYF.

Concerning this clonotype: One end of the junction varies from germline; a read error may be responsible. The chain uses TRBV6-5 and TRBJ2-4; TRBD1 agrees at 7 bases. Germline CDR1 is MNHEY and CDR2 is SVGAGI. The CDR3 is 16 residues long. The chain's CDR3 is CASSDSTGREENIQYF. For the CDR3, the DNA is TGTGCCAGCAGTGACTCGACAGGGCGTGAGGAAAACATTCAGTACTTC.

Notes on this clonotype: A read error may produce the germline difference seen at one junction end. The chain combines TRBV29-1 with TRBJ2-2; weak D call: TRBD2 (6 bases). Germline V gives CDR1 SQVTM, CDR2 ANQGSEA. The length of the CDR3 is 13 residues. CDR3 region: CSVEAGVVGELVF. CDR3 nucleotide sequence: TGCAGCGTTGAAGCGGGAGTGGTCGGGGAGCTGGTTTTT.

This clonotype appeared a few times. This sequence joins TRBV27 and TRBJ2-7, with TRBD1 matching 7 bases. Germline CDR1 reads MNHEY; CDR2 reads SMNVEV (reference sequence). V was clipped by 6 bases and J by 3 bases; unmatched bases: 8. The CDR3 is 14 amino acids. CDR3 amino acids: CASRGKGDSYEQYV. The CDR3 nucleotides read TGTGCCAGCAGGGGTAAGGGGGACAGCTACGAGCAGTACGTC.

This rearrangement joins TRBV6-1 to TRBJ2-6; D is perhaps TRBD1 (5 bases). Germline V gives CDR1 MNHNS, CDR2 SASEGT. The length of the CDR3 is 15 residues. The V gene lost 4 bases and the J gene lost 1 base, with 8 bases spanning the gap. The CDR3 region is CASSADSSGANVLTF. In DNA, the CDR3 is TGTGCCAGCAGTGCCGACAGTTCTGGGGCCAACGTCCTGACTTTC.

This clonotype was observed at least ten times. The V gene is TRBV6-1, the J gene TRBJ2-7; D is undetermined. Trimming shortened V by 6 bases and J by 4 bases, and 19 bases separated the two germline ends. The CDR3 runs 15 residues. The germline V gene encodes CDR1 MNHNS and CDR2 SASEGT. CDR3: CASRETPGQIYEQYV. For the CDR3, the DNA is TGTGCCAGCAGGGAAACTCCGGGTCAGATTTACGAGCAGTACGTC.

This clonotype was detected only a few times. The chain has TRBV11-2 and TRBJ2-1; D remains ambiguous. Per germline, CDR1 SGHAT and CDR2 FQNNGV. The CDR3 contains 12 residues. Trimming removed 1 base at V and 4 bases at J, with 2 bases between. This CDR3 is CASSLAYNEQFF. The DNA for the CDR3 is TGTGCCAGCAGCTTAGCGTACAATGAGCAGTTCTTC.

A few counts support this clonotype. The rearrangement joins TRBV20-1 to TRBJ2-3; D ambiguous. The CDR3 totals 12 residues. The V end lost 6 bases, the J end lost 3 bases, and 10 bases lay between the germline ends. CDR1 and CDR2 (germline): DFQATT, SNEGSKA (reference sequence). This CDR3 reads CSAPELTDTQYF. CDR3 in DNA: TGCAGTGCCCCTGAATTGACAGATACGCAGTATTTT.

The chain carries TRBV12-3 or TRBV12-4 and TRBJ2-3, with D maybe TRBD2 (6 bases). V gave up 2 bases and J gave up 6 bases, with 9 bases separating them. The CDR3 totals 13 residues. The CDR3 region has the DNA TGTGCCAGCAGTTTAACTAGCTCGGATACGCAGTATTTT. Translating it yields CASSLTSSDTQYF.

The chain recombines TRBV14 with TRBJ2-7, with a tentative D call TRBD2 (6 bases). This CDR3 spans 13 amino acids. Germline CDR1 SGHDN, CDR2 FVKESK. The V and J ends lost 9 bases and 4 bases respectively, with 16 bases between them. For the CDR3, the DNA is TGTGCCAGTTGCAGGGCGGGGAGATACGAGCAGTACTTC. This codes for CASCRAGRYEQYF.

The chain links TRBV4-2 to TRBJ1-2; possibly TRBD1 for D (5 bases). Deletions cut 4 bases from V and 10 bases from J, with 22 bases between. CDR1 is LGHNA and CDR2 is YNFKEQ in the germline V gene. This CDR3 region has 15 residues. CDR3 sequence (DNA): TGTGCCAGCAGCCCGGGGTCGGGACCGAACTATCCCTACACCTTC. Translation: CASSPGSGPNYPYTF.

Only a few counts were recorded for this clonotype. The CDR3 is CSATGLGYEQYF. The DNA of the CDR3 is TGCAGCGCAACAGGGCTGGGCTACGAGCAGTACTTC. The genes are TRBV29-1 and TRBJ2-7, with D possibly being TRBD1 (6 bases). CDR1 SQVTM and CDR2 ANQGSEA come from the germline V gene. The CDR3 has 12 amino acids. Between the trimmed V and J ends, which lost 7 bases and 3 bases, there was a span of 13 bases.

The chain employs TRBV11-2 and TRBJ2-1; 7 bases match TRBD2. This CDR3 is built from 16 residues. CDR1 and CDR2 (germline): SGHAT, FQNNGV. The ends lost 3 bases at V and 0 bases at J; junction bases unmatched: 5. CDR3 DNA sequence: TGTGCCAGCAGCTTCTACGGCGGGAGCTCCTACAATGAGCAGTTCTTC. This sequence encodes CASSFYGGSSYNEQFF. The full variable domain, completed using reference TRBV11-2 and TRBJ2-1, is EAGVAQSPRYKIIEKRQSVAFWCNPISGHATLYWYQQILGQGPKLLIQFQNNGVVDDSQLPKDRFSAERLKGVDSTLKIQPAKLEDSAVYLCASSFYGGSSYNEQFFGPGTRLTVL.

This clonotype was seen a handful of times. The V gene is TRBV29-1, the J gene TRBJ2-7; weak D call: TRBD1 (5 bases). V lost 2 bases to trimming and J lost 0 bases, with 8 bases between them. Germline loops: CDR1 SQVTM, CDR2 ANQGSEA. CDR3 length equals 13 residues. The chain's CDR3 is CSVEQGLSYEQYF. Written as DNA, the CDR3 is TGCAGCGTTGAACAGGGCCTCTCCTACGAGCAGTACTTC.

The V gene is TRBV7-8, the J gene TRBJ1-5, with TRBD1 matching over 7 bases. Germline V gives CDR1 SGHVS, CDR2 FQNEAQ. The CDR3 sequence is 17 residues long. With 0 bases clipped from V and 4 bases from J, the junction kept 9 bases outside the gene matches. The CDR3 loop reads CASSLAQGGAWNQPQHF. The CDR3 DNA reads TGTGCCAGCAGCTTAGCGCAGGGGGGGGCATGGAATCAGCCCCAGCATTTT.

This clonotype appeared a single time. V and J are TRBV12-3 or TRBV12-4 and TRBJ1-2, with D possibly TRBD1 on 5 matching bases. V was cut by 4 bases and J by 7 bases, with 16 bases left in between. The CDR3 contains 14 residues. Here the CDR3 reads CASSSTAAGGGYTF. The CDR3, as DNA: TGTGCCAGCAGTTCGACAGCTGCTGGTGGTGGCTACACCTTC.

A few counts support this clonotype. The chain has TRBV12-3 or TRBV12-4 and TRBJ1-1; TRBD1 is a possible D gene (5 bases). V was shortened by 4 bases and J by 2 bases, with 11 bases between the two germline ends. This CDR3 comprises 14 residues. The CDR3 is CASSYKGHNTEAFF. As DNA, the CDR3 is TGTGCCAGCAGTTATAAGGGGCACAACACTGAAGCTTTCTTT.